The 32 T cell receptor beta chains below were found in one sample sequenced in a study of T cells in Graves' hyperthyroidism and ophthalmopathy. The investigators amplified TCR beta CDR3 regions from RNA transcripts. The HTBI primer set served for first-round RT-PCR of the TCR CDR3. Each CDR3 protein is one row after TCRdb ran MiXCR on the multiplex PCR reads. The profile shows around 300,000 distinct CDR3 sequences, approximately 13% of them singletons. Sequencing was done on a sample of blood. The receptor source for this set is a woman aged 40 to 50 with Graves' hyperthyroidism.

The chain is built from TRBV20-1 and TRBJ2-2, with 16 positions matching TRBD2. The CDR3 spans 16 residues. The germline V gene encodes CDR1 DFQATT and CDR2 SNEGSKA (reference sequence). Trimming took 5 bases from V and 7 from J; bases not matched to a gene: 7. The CDR3 sequence: CSALAGLAGGFGELFF. Written as DNA, the CDR3 is TGCAGTGCTTTAGCGGGACTAGCGGGAGGGTTCGGGGAGCTGTTTTTT.

This clonotype was observed a few times. The V and J genes are TRBV10-2 and TRBJ1-2; 10 positions agree with TRBD1. J lost 3 bases, V lost 5 bases, and 3 bases had no gene match. CDR1 is WSHSY and CDR2 is SAAADI in the germline V gene. The CDR3 is 14 residues long. The CDR3 DNA follows: TGCGCCAGCAGTACCGGGACAGGGGACTATGGCTACACCTTC. Encoded protein: CASSTGTGDYGYTF.

This clonotype occurred many times. The chain links TRBV27 to TRBJ1-6; 8 bases fit TRBD1. CDR1 MNHEY and CDR2 SMNVEV come from the germline V gene (reference sequence). This CDR3 is 18 amino acids long. Losses at the gene ends were 6 bases for V and 8 bases for J; bases not matched to a gene: 18. For the CDR3, the DNA is TGTGCCAGCAGCCAGAGAAGTTACCAGACAGGGGTGGATTCACCCCTCCACTTT. Its protein product is CASSQRSYQTGVDSPLHF.

This clonotype came up a few times. The J gene is TRBJ1-6, the V gene TRBV7-8; D possibly corresponds to TRBD1 (6 bases). Germline V gene sequence: CDR1 SGHVS, CDR2 FQNEAQ. V was cut by 1 base and J by 14 bases, with 9 bases left in between. CDR3 length: 12 amino acids. CDR3 sequence reads: CASSLEGTTLHF. CDR3 sequence (DNA): TGTGCCAGCAGCTTAGAAGGGACAACCCTCCACTTT.

This clonotype was seen repeatedly, ten times or more. The chain has TRBV20-1 and TRBJ2-1, with a tentative D call TRBD1 (6 bases). V was shortened by 0 bases and J by 6 bases, with 18 bases between the two germline ends. Germline V gene lookup returns CDR1 DFQATT and CDR2 SNEGSKA (reference sequence). The CDR3 totals 16 residues. The DNA for the CDR3 is TGCAGTGCTAGAGATGAAGGCAGGGGTTGGTTCAATGAGCAGTTCTTC. The encoded protein is CSARDEGRGWFNEQFF.

This clonotype was found many times. The chain employs TRBV15 and TRBJ2-1, with D possibly TRBD1 on 5 matching bases. The CDR3 has 14 residues. Germline V gene data show CDR1 as LNHNV and CDR2 as YYDKDF (reference sequence). Trimming cost V 1 base and J 3 bases, with 7 bases left between them. The CDR3 sequence is CATSRGQGYNEQFF. In DNA form, the CDR3 reads TGTGCCACCAGCAGAGGGCAGGGCTACAATGAGCAGTTCTTC. Complete variable domain (other parts from reference TRBV15 and TRBJ2-1): DAMVIQNPRYQVTQFGKPVTLSCSQTLNHNVMYWYQQKSSQAPKLLFHYYDKDFNNEADTPDNFQSRRPNTSFCFLDIRSPGLGDTAMYLCATSRGQGYNEQFFGPGTRLTVL.

This clonotype came up many times. The chain joins TRBV28 to TRBJ2-7; 10 bases are a match to TRBD1. The length of the CDR3 is 16 residues. Germline V lookup: CDR1 MDHEN, CDR2 SYDVKM. The ends lost 4 bases at V and 5 bases at J; junction bases unmatched: 11. CDR3 protein: CASSSTPGQGPHEQYF. The CDR3 DNA follows: TGTGCCAGCAGTTCAACCCCGGGACAGGGGCCCCACGAGCAGTACTTC.

The J gene is TRBJ2-1, the V gene TRBV3-1, with 9 bases that match TRBD2. Trimming at V came to 4 bases and at J to 3 bases, leaving 7 bases not matched to a gene. CDR1 and CDR2 from the germline V gene are LGHDT and YNNKEL (reference sequence). This CDR3 is 16 amino acids long. CDR3 DNA sequence: TGTGCCAGCAGCCGTGCGGGAGGGCCAGACTACAATGAGCAGTTCTTC. Its translation is CASSRAGGPDYNEQFF.

For this clonotype: One base away lies a much larger clone, so this may be a sequencing read error. V and J are TRBV7-9 and TRBJ2-5; 8 bases agree with TRBD2. The germline V gene has CDR1 SEHNR and CDR2 FQNEAQ (reference sequence). The CDR3 is 16 residues long. CDR3 nucleotide sequence: TGTGCCAGCAGTTTTGACTCCGGGACTAGGGGTGCGACCCAGCACTTC. Encoded protein: CASSFDSGTRGATQHF.

The rearrangement joins TRBV29-1 to TRBJ2-5; TRBD1 agrees at 9 bases. Germline CDR1 SQVTM, CDR2 ANQGSEA. J gave up 3 bases and V 6 bases, and 11 bases lay outside the gene matches. The CDR3 loop spans 15 amino acids. The CDR3 loop is CSVHRDRVGEETQYF. The CDR3 DNA follows: TGCAGCGTCCACCGGGACAGGGTTGGGGAAGAGACCCAGTACTTC.

This clonotype was picked up many times. V usage is TRBV6-1 and J usage is TRBJ1-2, with D possibly being TRBD1 (6 bases). CDR1 is MNHNS, CDR2 SASEGT, per germline. The CDR3 spans 15 residues. V was clipped by 5 bases and J by 5 bases, with 18 bases between them. CDR3 amino acids: CASSTSTGPAYGYTF. CDR3 bases: TGTGCCAGCAGTACCTCGACAGGCCCTGCTTATGGCTACACCTTC.

There are many counts of this clonotype. The chain has TRBV20-1 and TRBJ1-1; tentative D call: TRBD1 (6 bases). Germline-derived CDR1 and CDR2 are DFQATT and SNEGSKA (reference sequence). This CDR3 region has 13 residues. Deletions cut 3 bases from V and 1 base from J, with 9 bases between. CDR3 amino acids: CSASQDRNTEAFF. CDR3 DNA: TGCAGTGCTAGTCAGGACAGGAACACTGAAGCTTTCTTT.

DNA of the CDR3: TGTGCCAGCAGCGAAGGACTAGCGGCGAACACCGGGGAGCTGTTTTTT. This encodes CASSEGLAANTGELFF. This sequence joins TRBV4-2 and TRBJ2-2; 10 bases agree with TRBD2. This CDR3 has 16 residues. The germline V gene encodes CDR1 LGHNA and CDR2 YNFKEQ. Germline trimming cut 5 bases from V and 0 bases from J; bases unmatched to any gene: 3.

The table lists this clonotype with many counts. The J gene is TRBJ1-5, the V gene TRBV5-1, with D perhaps matching TRBD1 (5 bases). Trimming stripped 0 bases from V and 4 bases from J, with 8 bases between. The V gene's germline CDR1 is SGHRS and CDR2 YFSETQ. The CDR3 is 14 residues long. The CDR3: CASSLGDRNQPQHF. The CDR3 DNA reads TGCGCCAGCAGCTTGGGTGACAGAAATCAGCCCCAGCATTTT.

This clonotype was found many times. The chain recombines TRBV28 with TRBJ1-1, with D unclear. Germline CDR1 MDHEN, CDR2 SYDVKM. Trimming stripped 7 bases from V and 5 bases from J, with 20 bases between. CDR3 length equals 15 residues. CDR3 amino acids: CASTPAADFWTEAFF. CDR3 coding DNA: TGTGCCAGCACCCCCGCGGCAGACTTTTGGACTGAAGCTTTCTTT.

This clonotype has ten or more counts. This chain links TRBV28 with TRBJ2-7; 7 bases line up with TRBD2. With 7 bases clipped from V and 0 bases from J, the junction kept 6 bases outside the gene matches. The CDR3 is 14 amino acids. Germline assignment: CDR1 MDHEN and CDR2 SYDVKM. CDR3 residues: CASTGRLSSYEQYF. The CDR3 nucleotides are TGTGCCAGCACCGGGAGGCTTAGCTCCTACGAGCAGTACTTC.

The chain links TRBV10-3 to TRBJ1-1; D gene uncertain. CDR1 ENHRY and CDR2 SYGVKD come from the germline V gene. V lost 8 bases and J 0 bases, leaving 10 bases between the germline ends. CDR3 length: 13 amino acids. The CDR3 nucleotides read TGTGCCATCTCAGCTACTATGAACACTGAAGCTTTCTTT. Amino acid sequence: CAISATMNTEAFF.

This clonotype appeared many times. The chain carries TRBV12-3 or TRBV12-4 and TRBJ1-1; no clear D gene. V was trimmed by 4 bases and J by 2 bases, leaving 8 bases between them. The CDR3 extends over 13 amino acids. The CDR3: CASSYGSNTEAFF. As DNA, the CDR3 is TGTGCCAGCAGTTACGGTAGTAACACTGAAGCTTTCTTT.

This clonotype was recorded at least ten times. The chain uses TRBV20-1 and TRBJ2-1, with 11 bases aligning to TRBD2. This CDR3 region has 17 residues. Per germline, CDR1 DFQATT and CDR2 SNEGSKA (reference sequence). The junction had 7 bases not matched to a gene; V was cut back by 0 bases and J by 3 bases. CDR3: CSARDLQTSGSYNEQFF. DNA of the CDR3: TGCAGTGCTAGAGATCTTCAAACTAGCGGGAGCTACAATGAGCAGTTCTTC.

This clonotype has a count of ten or more. The CDR3 nucleotides read TGTGCCAGCAGAGCCAGGGTTAACCAAGAGACCCAGTACTTC. Amino acid sequence: CASRARVNQETQYF. The V call is TRBV2, the J call TRBJ2-5; D might be TRBD1 (5 bases). CDR1 and CDR2 (germline): SNHLY, FYNNEI. This CDR3 has 14 residues. The germline V and J ends were trimmed by 6 bases and 0 bases, with 11 bases remaining between them.

CDR3 coding DNA: TGTGCCAGCAGGGGGGGTGGAGGGGGGGTACCCCTCCACTTT. Translation: CASRGGGGGVPLHF. The V gene is TRBV11-2, the J gene TRBJ1-6; TRBD1 might be the D (6 bases). Trimming left V 6 bases short and J 12 bases short, with 18 bases between. The CDR3 contains 14 residues. In germline, CDR1 is SGHAT, CDR2 FQNNGV.

The chain has TRBV18 and TRBJ2-1, with D perhaps being TRBD1 or TRBD2 (5 bases each). CDR3 length: 15 amino acids. Germline V gene data show CDR1 as KGHSH and CDR2 as LQKENI. V was trimmed by 3 bases and J by 2 bases, leaving 11 bases between them. This chain's CDR3 is CASSPIEGTYNEQFF. The CDR3 DNA sequence: TGTGCCAGCTCACCCATCGAGGGGACCTACAATGAGCAGTTCTTC.

This clonotype was counted ten times or more. The chain combines TRBV28 with TRBJ1-5, with TRBD1 identical over 7 bases. The germline CDR1 and CDR2 sequences are MDHEN and SYDVKM. V shed 6 bases, J shed 0 bases, and the junction held 5 bases outside the gene matches. The CDR3 is made up of 15 amino acids. This chain's CDR3 is CASSRGQDSNQPQHF. The CDR3 DNA is TGTGCCAGCAGCCGAGGACAGGATAGCAATCAGCCCCAGCATTTT.

This clonotype was observed a handful of times. The chain uses TRBV25-1 and TRBJ2-1; D gene ambiguous. Germline lookup yields CDR1 MGHDK and CDR2 SYGVNS. The CDR3 totals 14 residues. V lost 7 bases and J 9 bases, leaving 19 bases between the germline ends. The CDR3 loop reads CASTGPGPVGEQFF. As DNA, the CDR3 is TGTGCCAGCACCGGGCCCGGGCCCGTCGGTGAGCAGTTCTTC.

The chain employs TRBV6-1 and TRBJ2-5; no clear D. V lost 5 bases and J lost 0, with 13 bases in between. The CDR3 spans 15 residues. Germline V lookup: CDR1 MNHNS, CDR2 SASEGT. The CDR3 spells CASSFLGPYQETQYF. The DNA for the CDR3 is TGTGCCAGCAGTTTTTTGGGCCCGTACCAAGAGACCCAGTACTTC.

This clonotype was detected only once. The chain combines TRBV18 with TRBJ2-7; 8 bases are a match to TRBD2. Losses at the gene ends were 2 bases for V and 3 bases for J; bases not matched to a gene: 15. Germline CDR1 reads KGHSH; CDR2 reads LQKENI. This CDR3 is 18 amino acids long. The CDR3 DNA reads TGTGCCAGCTCACCAGGGACCAGCGGGAGACCTCCCGGCTACGAGCAGTACTTC. This sequence encodes CASSPGTSGRPPGYEQYF.

This clonotype was seen repeatedly, ten times or more. The CDR3 sequence is CASRPNNPGELFF. In nucleotides, the CDR3 is TGTGCCAGCAGACCAAATAACCCCGGGGAGCTGTTTTTT. J is TRBJ2-2 and V is TRBV2; D unresolved. This CDR3 has 13 residues. The germline V gene encodes CDR1 SNHLY and CDR2 FYNNEI. V gave up 6 bases and J gave up 6 bases, with 11 bases separating them.

This clonotype has a count of ten or more. The rearrangement uses TRBV10-3 and TRBJ1-5; TRBD1 is a possible D gene (6 bases). Germline loops: CDR1 ENHRY, CDR2 SYGVKD. The CDR3 contains 14 residues. With 0 bases removed from V and 6 bases from J, the gap between germline ends came to 9 bases. CDR3 sequence (DNA): TGTGCCATCAGTGAGTCCGGAGGGGGTCAGCCCCAGCATTTT. It translates to CAISESGGGQPQHF.

V and J are TRBV6-1 and TRBJ2-7; D is tentatively TRBD1 or TRBD2 (6 bases each). From germline, CDR1 is MNHNS and CDR2 SASEGT. V lost 8 bases, J lost 3 bases, and 17 bases lay in between. The CDR3 has 14 amino acids. Written as DNA, the CDR3 is TGTGCCAGCCTACCGGGGGACACACGCTACGAGCAGTACTTC. The encoded protein is CASLPGDTRYEQYF.

This clonotype was counted many times. V usage is TRBV28 and J usage is TRBJ1-6; 7 bases fit TRBD1. The J segment lost 7 bases and the V segment lost 1 base, leaving 19 bases of the junction unmatched. Looked up from germline, CDR1 is MDHEN and CDR2 is SYDVKM. The length of the CDR3 is 20 residues. CDR3: CASSLSLLRTRDRGNSPLHF. CDR3 bases: TGTGCCAGCAGTTTATCTTTGTTGCGGACCCGGGACAGAGGAAATTCACCCCTCCACTTT.

This clonotype was detected ten times or more. The chain has TRBV28 and TRBJ2-5; TRBD2 might be the D (6 bases). Trimming removed 7 bases from V and 3 bases from J, with 15 bases in between. The CDR3 has 14 residues. Germline values: CDR1 MDHEN, CDR2 SYDVKM. The CDR3 loop is CASTPGLMKETQYF. The CDR3 DNA is TGTGCCAGCACCCCGGGACTGATGAAAGAGACCCAGTACTTC.

Many counts were recorded for this clonotype. The chain joins TRBV6-1 to TRBJ2-1; D not resolved. V shed 2 bases and J shed 5 bases, with 4 bases lying between them. Per germline, CDR1 MNHNS and CDR2 SASEGT. The CDR3 consists of 12 residues. DNA of the CDR3: TGTGCCAGCAGTGAATGGAACAATGAGCAGTTCTTC. Protein product: CASSEWNNEQFF.